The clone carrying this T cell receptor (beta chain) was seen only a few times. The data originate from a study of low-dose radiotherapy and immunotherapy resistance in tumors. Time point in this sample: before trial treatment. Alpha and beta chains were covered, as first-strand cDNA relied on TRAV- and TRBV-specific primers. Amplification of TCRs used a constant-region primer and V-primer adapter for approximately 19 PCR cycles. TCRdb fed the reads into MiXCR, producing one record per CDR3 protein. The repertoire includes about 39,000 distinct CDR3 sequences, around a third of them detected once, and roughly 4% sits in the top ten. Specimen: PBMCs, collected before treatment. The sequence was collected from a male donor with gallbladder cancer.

The CDR3 bases are TGTGCCAGCAGTTTCCCCCCTTGGGGAGGGGTTAACACAGATACGCAGTATTTT. It is translated as CASSFPPWGGVNTDTQYF. The chain combines TRBV28 with TRBJ2-3; 7 nucleotides agree with TRBD2. The V and J ends lost 3 bases and 2 bases, in that order; junction bases with no gene match: 14. The germline V gene has CDR1 MDHEN and CDR2 SYDVKM. CDR3 size: 18 residues. The full variable domain, with the rest looked up from reference TRBV28 and TRBJ2-3, is DVKVTQSSRYLVKRTGEKVFLECVQDMDHENMFWYRQDPGLGLRLIYFSYDVKMKEKGDIPEGYSVSREKKERFSLILESASTNQTSMYLCASSFPPWGGVNTDTQYFGPGTRLTVL.